This T cell receptor beta chain was found in a study of T cells in Graves' hyperthyroidism and ophthalmopathy. Study-wide results and limits: The blood repertoire included most of the expanded thyroid clonotypes above 0.001. In validation, the model predicted ophthalmopathy. These predictions came a median about 6.5 months before onset.

CDR3 length equals 14 residues. Germline lookup yields CDR1 SNHLY and CDR2 FYNNEI. The V gene lost 2 bases and the J gene lost 6 bases, with 10 bases spanning the gap. TCR beta CDR3 regions were amplified from RNA. A set of HTBI primers served as the primers for a first-round RT-PCR of the TCR CDR3. TCRdb reprocessed the multiplex PCR reads with MiXCR, giving one entry per CDR3 protein. The table includes hundreds of thousands of distinct CDR3 sequences, 20% to 25% detected once. This clonotype showed up many times. Its antigen is unknown. This chain links TRBV2 with TRBJ1-4; TRBD1 might be the D (6 bases). Sequences were obtained from blood. This receptor was taken from a man younger than 40 with Graves' ophthalmopathy. The CDR3 DNA is TGTGCCAGCAGTGAATCTCGGACAGATGAAAAACTGTTTTTT. Protein sequence: CASSESRTDEKLFF.